This T cell receptor beta chain was retrieved from a study of glioma-infiltrating T cells. Using RNA template, CDR3s of TCR alpha and beta were amplified with iRepertoire arm-PCR. TCRdb fed the multiplex PCR reads into MiXCR, producing one record per CDR3 protein. The sample lists over 100,000 distinct CDR3 sequences, 25% to 30% seen once, with around a third in the top ten. CDR3 length equals 14 residues. Germline V CDR1 and CDR2: SQVTM, ANQGSEA. V trimming: 6 bases; J trimming: 7 bases; junction bases outside the gene matches: 9. The J gene is TRBJ2-7, the V gene TRBV29-1, with 13 bases aligning to TRBD2. The sample comprised glioma tissue, nonneoplastic brain tissue, or PBMCs (not recorded which). The source is a human donor with low-grade glioma or glioblastoma, undergoing nonglioma brain surgery, or in good health (not recorded which). CDR3 protein: CSVAGLAGVQEQYF. The CDR3 DNA reads as TGCAGCGTCGCTGGACTAGCGGGAGTACAGGAGCAGTACTTC.